Presented here are 25 T cell receptor beta chains from one specimen sequenced in a study of CD8+ T cells in alopecia areata. The sequencing template was cDNA reverse transcribed from extracted RNA. Using immunoSEQ multiplex PCR, the repertoire was profiled, and TCRdb retains in-frame clones only, with some absent. The table shows 90,000 to 100,000 clones, with 40% to 45% occurring only once. Sequenced sample: CD4+ T cells sorted from blood. Every receptor here comes from a human donor with alopecia areata.

This sequence joins TRBV11-2 and TRBJ2-7; the D gene could be TRBD1 or TRBD2 (6 bases each). The CDR3 extends over 14 amino acids. The V gene lost 2 bases and the J gene lost 6 bases, with 14 bases spanning the gap. Germline V lookup: CDR1 SGHAT, CDR2 FQNNGV. Here the CDR3 DNA reads TGTGCCAGCAGCTTATTTGGGGGGCTGGGCGAGCAGTACTTC. Protein product: CASSLFGGLGEQYF.

The CDR3 loop reads CAWSSQDYEQYF. CDR3 bases: TGTGCCTGGAGTTCACAGGACTACGAGCAGTACTTC. This sequence joins TRBV30 and TRBJ2-7; D is possibly TRBD1 (5 bases). Germline values: CDR1 GTSNPN, CDR2 SVGIG (reference sequence). The CDR3 is made up of 12 amino acids. V dropped 2 bases and J dropped 3 bases, with 8 bases sitting between them.

This clone was counted a few times. The chain links TRBV29-1 to TRBJ2-7; 8 positions match TRBD1. Germline V gene sequence: CDR1 SQVTM, CDR2 ANQGSEA. With 7 bases clipped from V and 3 bases from J, the junction kept 11 bases outside the gene matches. The CDR3 has 14 amino acids. In nucleotides, the CDR3 is TGCAGCGCCATTCCGGGACAGGCCCGCTACGAGCAGTACTTC. It specifies CSAIPGQARYEQYF.

The rearrangement links TRBV5-6 to TRBJ2-5; no definite D call. The V end lost 0 bases, the J end lost 5 bases, and 2 bases lay between the germline ends. The germline gives CDR1 SGHDT, CDR2 YYEEEE. The CDR3 is made up of 11 amino acids. This CDR3 reads CASSLAETQYF. The CDR3 DNA is TGTGCCAGCAGCTTGGCGGAGACCCAGTACTTC.

With respect to this clone: This specimen includes other DNA sequences encoding the same CDR3. The chain is built from TRBV29-1 and TRBJ1-1, with 7 bases matching TRBD1. J gave up 2 bases and V 6 bases, and 6 bases lay outside the gene matches. The CDR3 consists of 13 residues. Germline CDR1 is SQVTM and CDR2 is ANQGSEA. The CDR3 sequence: CSVVGQPNTEAFF. CDR3 in DNA: TGCAGCGTAGTGGGACAGCCAAACACTGAAGCTTTCTTT.

This rearrangement joins TRBV11-2 to TRBJ2-7; no firm D call. The CDR3 covers 15 residues. V lost 5 bases and J lost 6, with 20 bases in between. CDR1 SGHAT and CDR2 FQNNGV come from the germline V gene. CDR3 coding DNA: TGTGCCAGCAGCCCGATCTCGGGTTCCCCCCGCGAGCAGTACTTC. Protein sequence: CASSPISGSPREQYF.

The V gene is TRBV29-1, the J gene TRBJ2-3; no reliable D call. V lost 3 bases and J 0 bases, leaving 13 bases between the germline ends. This CDR3 is 15 amino acids long. The germline V gene has CDR1 SQVTM and CDR2 ANQGSEA. CDR3 amino acids: CSVDGADRSTDTQYF. The CDR3 nucleotides read TGCAGCGTTGACGGCGCGGACCGAAGCACAGATACGCAGTATTTT.

The chain employs TRBV30 and TRBJ1-5; perhaps TRBD1 as D (6 bases). The CDR3 length is 15 residues. V was pared by 0 bases and J by 2 bases, with 11 bases between. CDR1 is GTSNPN and CDR2 is SVGIG in the germline V gene (reference sequence). The CDR3 nucleotides read TGTGCCTGGAGTGTAGGGGGAAGGGGCAATCAGCCCCAGCATTTT. This translates into CAWSVGGRGNQPQHF.

This clone was counted only a few times. This chain joins TRBV30 and TRBJ2-4, with D uncertain. The CDR3 is 14 residues long. From germline, CDR1 is GTSNPN and CDR2 SVGIG (reference sequence). V lost 1 base to trimming and J lost 0 bases, with 7 bases between them. Here the CDR3 reads CAWSENLAKNIQYF. The CDR3 coding sequence is TGTGCCTGGAGTGAGAACTTAGCCAAAAACATTCAGTACTTC.

Within the sample, this clone is medium-sized. The V call is TRBV18, the J call TRBJ2-1, with TRBD1 matching 7 bases. Germline trimming cut 1 base from V and 4 bases from J; bases unmatched to any gene: 7. This CDR3 spans 16 amino acids. Germline V gene lookup returns CDR1 KGHSH and CDR2 LQKENI. The CDR3 loop is CASSPRPGTAYNEQFF. The CDR3 DNA reads as TGTGCCAGCTCACCACGCCCCGGGACAGCATACAATGAGCAGTTCTTC.

This chain links TRBV15 with TRBJ1-1; 9 bases are a match to TRBD1. V was pared by 5 bases and J by 4 bases, with 8 bases of the junction left unmatched. The length of the CDR3 is 15 residues. CDR1 is LNHNV, CDR2 YYDKDF, per germline (reference sequence). The CDR3, as DNA: TGTGCCACCAGCTGGGATTGGACAGGGGCCACTGAAGCTTTCTTT. Its protein is CATSWDWTGATEAFF. The full variable domain, its missing parts supplied by reference TRBV15 and TRBJ1-1, is DAMVIQNPRYQVTQFGKPVTLSCSQTLNHNVMYWYQQKSSQAPKLLFHYYDKDFNNEADTPDNFQSRRPNTSFCFLDIRSPGLGDTAMYLCATSWDWTGATEAFFGQGTRLTVV.

The V call is TRBV29-1, the J call TRBJ2-2; D ambiguous. V gave up 6 bases and J gave up 1 base, with 9 bases separating them. CDR3 size: 13 residues. Germline V gene data show CDR1 as SQVTM and CDR2 as ANQGSEA. CDR3 region: CSVDVQNTGELFF. The CDR3 region has the DNA TGCAGCGTGGACGTCCAGAACACCGGGGAGCTGTTTTTT.

The chain is built from TRBV29-1 and TRBJ2-3; D remains unclear. V lost 3 bases, J lost 6 bases, and 10 bases lay in between. The germline gives CDR1 SQVTM, CDR2 ANQGSEA. CDR3 length: 12 residues. The chain's CDR3 is CSVDETGDTQYF. CDR3 nucleotides: TGCAGCGTTGACGAGACTGGCGATACGCAGTATTTT.

The gene calls are TRBV30 and TRBJ2-1; D may be TRBD1 or TRBD2 (5 bases each). CDR3 length equals 14 residues. V lost 0 bases to trimming and J lost 8 bases, with 14 bases between them. Per the germline V gene, CDR1 is GTSNPN and CDR2 is SVGIG (reference sequence). The CDR3 loop is CAWSVKLGRDEQFF. DNA for the CDR3: TGTGCCTGGAGTGTAAAATTGGGGCGGGATGAGCAGTTCTTC.

The V gene is TRBV5-4, the J gene TRBJ2-1; TRBD2 aligns across 13 bases. CDR3 length: 18 amino acids. Germline loops: CDR1 SGHNT, CDR2 YYREEE (reference sequence). J lost 4 bases, V lost 0 bases, and 7 bases had no gene match. CDR3 in DNA: TGTGCCAGCAGCTTGGTCAGGACTAGCGGGGGACTATACAATGAGCAGTTCTTC. Protein product: CASSLVRTSGGLYNEQFF. Complete variable domain (other parts from reference TRBV5-4 and TRBJ2-1): ETGVTQSPTHLIKTRGQQVTLRCSSQSGHNTVSWYQQALGQGPQFIFQYYREEENGRGNFPPRFSGLQFPNYSSELNVNALELDDSALYLCASSLVRTSGGLYNEQFFGPGTRLTVL.

The J gene is TRBJ2-5, the V gene TRBV29-1, with D uncertain. Trimming left V 7 bases short and J 5 bases short, with 11 bases between. CDR3 size: 11 residues. The germline CDR1 and CDR2 sequences are SQVTM and ANQGSEA. CDR3 nucleotides: TGCAGCGCAGCAATTCAGGAGACCCAGTACTTC. Protein product: CSAAIQETQYF.

This chain links TRBV2 with TRBJ2-7; TRBD2 agrees at 9 bases. Germline trimming cut 6 bases from V and 5 bases from J; bases unmatched to any gene: 8. CDR1 is SNHLY and CDR2 is FYNNEI in the germline V gene. CDR3 length: 14 amino acids. The CDR3 region has the DNA TGTGCCAGCAGCCTGGGCGGGGGGGTCAACGAGCAGTACTTC. Translated: CASSLGGGVNEQYF.

The V call is TRBV7-8, the J call TRBJ2-4; D unclear. With 5 bases removed from V and 2 bases from J, the gap between germline ends came to 16 bases. Germline values: CDR1 SGHVS, CDR2 FQNEAQ. The CDR3 totals 16 residues. The CDR3 nucleotides are TGTGCCAGCAGCCCCTGGTTGCAGGCGCCCAAAAACATTCAGTACTTC. This codes for CASSPWLQAPKNIQYF.

V and J are TRBV5-1 and TRBJ2-3, with TRBD1 matching 10 bases. Germline CDR1 SGHRS, CDR2 YFSETQ. The CDR3 is 16 residues long. The junction had 11 bases not matched to a gene; V was cut back by 4 bases and J by 6 bases. The CDR3 sequence is CASSAGQGTRLDTQYF. The DNA for the CDR3 is TGCGCCAGCAGCGCGGGACAGGGGACCCGCCTGGATACGCAGTATTTT.

The gene calls are TRBV5-1 and TRBJ2-5; 10 bases are shared with TRBD1. The CDR3 runs 13 residues. Losses at the gene ends were 4 bases for V and 4 bases for J; bases not matched to a gene: 1. Per the germline V gene, CDR1 is SGHRS and CDR2 is YFSETQ. CDR3 in DNA: TGCGCCAGCAGCCGGGACAGGGGAGAGACCCAGTACTTC. The encoded protein is CASSRDRGETQYF.

V usage is TRBV30 and J usage is TRBJ1-5; D remains unclear. The CDR3 totals 14 residues. V lost 6 bases, J lost 2 bases, and 14 bases lay in between. CDR1 is GTSNPN and CDR2 is SVGIG in the germline V gene (reference sequence). The chain's CDR3 is CACTDRQGNQPQHF. The CDR3 nucleotides read TGTGCCTGCACGGACCGGCAGGGCAATCAGCCCCAGCATTTT.

CDR3 DNA sequence: TGCGCCAGCACTCCTGGCCTTGGGACAGATACGCAGTATTTT. It specifies CASTPGLGTDTQYF. The chain carries TRBV5-1 and TRBJ2-3; D is uncertain. The CDR3 consists of 14 residues. CDR1 is SGHRS and CDR2 is YFSETQ in the germline V gene. The V end was cut by 6 bases, the J end by 3 bases, with 14 bases between.

A word on this clone: The sample carries other DNA sequences with the same CDR3. The chain has TRBV5-1 and TRBJ2-5; D is unclear. The V gene's germline CDR1 is SGHRS and CDR2 YFSETQ. The V end was cut by 4 bases, the J end by 1 base, with 5 bases between. This CDR3 is 12 amino acids long. The CDR3 region is CASSLSQETQYF. The CDR3 DNA is TGCGCCAGCAGCCTATCCCAAGAGACCCAGTACTTC.

This rearrangement joins TRBV29-1 to TRBJ2-1, with TRBD2 matching over 7 bases. Per germline, CDR1 SQVTM and CDR2 ANQGSEA. This CDR3 has 13 amino acids. The V and J ends lost 4 bases and 3 bases, in that order; junction bases with no gene match: 3. Here the CDR3 reads CSVGLAVYNEQFF. The CDR3 region has the DNA TGCAGCGTTGGACTAGCAGTCTACAATGAGCAGTTCTTC.

The V and J genes are TRBV28 and TRBJ2-7; the match to TRBD2 covers 9 bases. This CDR3 comprises 14 residues. Per the germline V gene, CDR1 is MDHEN and CDR2 is SYDVKM. The V segment lost 4 bases and the J segment 4 bases; nucleotides outside the gene matches: 5. In DNA, the CDR3 is TGTGCCAGCAGTTCGCCGGGACTAGCTTACGAGCAGTACTTC. It codes for CASSSPGLAYEQYF.